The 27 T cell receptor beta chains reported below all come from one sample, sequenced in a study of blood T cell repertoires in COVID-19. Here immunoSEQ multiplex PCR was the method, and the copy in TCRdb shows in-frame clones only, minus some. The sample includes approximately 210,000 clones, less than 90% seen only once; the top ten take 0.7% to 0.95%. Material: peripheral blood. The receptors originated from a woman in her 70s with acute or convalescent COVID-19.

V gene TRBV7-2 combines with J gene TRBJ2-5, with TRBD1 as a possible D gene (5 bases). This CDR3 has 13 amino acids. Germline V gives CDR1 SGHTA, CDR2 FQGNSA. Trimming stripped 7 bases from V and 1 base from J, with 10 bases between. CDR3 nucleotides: TGTGCCAGCAAACCAGGGCTCCAAGAGACCCAGTACTTC. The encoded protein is CASKPGLQETQYF.

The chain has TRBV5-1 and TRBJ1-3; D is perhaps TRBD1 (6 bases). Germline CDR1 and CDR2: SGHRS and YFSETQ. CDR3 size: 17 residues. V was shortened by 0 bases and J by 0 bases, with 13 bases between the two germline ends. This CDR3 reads CASSLGTDSYSGNTIYF. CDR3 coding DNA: TGCGCCAGCAGCTTGGGGACAGACTCGTACTCTGGAAACACCATATATTTT.

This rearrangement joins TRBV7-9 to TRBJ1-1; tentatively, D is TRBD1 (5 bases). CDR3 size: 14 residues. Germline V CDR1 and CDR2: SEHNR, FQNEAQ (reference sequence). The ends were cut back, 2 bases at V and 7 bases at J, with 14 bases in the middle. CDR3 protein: CASSLSWMTDEAFF. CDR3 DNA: TGTGCCAGCAGCTTATCCTGGATGACAGATGAAGCTTTCTTT.

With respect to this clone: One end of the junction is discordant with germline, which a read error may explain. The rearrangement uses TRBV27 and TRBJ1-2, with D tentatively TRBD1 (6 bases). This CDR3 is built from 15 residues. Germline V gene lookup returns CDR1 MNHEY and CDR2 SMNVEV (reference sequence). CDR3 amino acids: CASRESGTPVFSVVF. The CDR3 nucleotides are TGTGCCAGCAGAGAATCGGGGACACCAGTTTTTTCAGTCGTTTTC.

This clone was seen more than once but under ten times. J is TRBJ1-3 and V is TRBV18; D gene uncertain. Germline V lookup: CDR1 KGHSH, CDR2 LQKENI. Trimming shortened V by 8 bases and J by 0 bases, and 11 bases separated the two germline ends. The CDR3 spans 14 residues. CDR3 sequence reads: CASTSGSSGNTIYF. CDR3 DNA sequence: TGTGCCAGCACCAGCGGGAGCTCTGGAAACACCATATATTTT.

The CDR3 DNA sequence: TGCGCCAGCAGCTTGACTAGTGTCTACAATGAGCAGTTCTTC. Translating it yields CASSLTSVYNEQFF. This chain links TRBV5-1 with TRBJ2-1; D may be TRBD2 (5 bases). Deletions cut 1 base from V and 3 bases from J, with 8 bases between. The length of the CDR3 is 14 residues. Germline V gene lookup returns CDR1 SGHRS and CDR2 YFSETQ. The whole variable domain, remainder taken from reference TRBV5-1 and TRBJ2-1, is KAGVTQTPRYLIKTRGQQVTLSCSPISGHRSVSWYQQTPGQGLQFLFEYFSETQRNKGNFPGRFSGRQFSNSRSEMNVSTLELGDSALYLCASSLTSVYNEQFFGPGTRLTVL.

The CDR3 bases are TGTGCCAGCAGGAGGACGGGGGTCTATGGCTACACCTTC. Its protein product is CASRRTGVYGYTF. The V call is TRBV27, the J call TRBJ1-2; D is perhaps TRBD1 (5 bases). With 6 bases removed from V and 4 bases from J, the gap between germline ends came to 12 bases. The CDR3 runs 13 residues. Germline V lookup: CDR1 MNHEY, CDR2 SMNVEV (reference sequence).

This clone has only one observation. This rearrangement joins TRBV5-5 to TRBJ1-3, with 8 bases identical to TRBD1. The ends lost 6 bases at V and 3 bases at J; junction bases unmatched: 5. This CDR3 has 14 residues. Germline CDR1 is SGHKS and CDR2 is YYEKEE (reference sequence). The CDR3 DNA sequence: TGTGCCAGCACAGGGACAGGACTTGGAAACACCATATATTTT. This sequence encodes CASTGTGLGNTIYF.

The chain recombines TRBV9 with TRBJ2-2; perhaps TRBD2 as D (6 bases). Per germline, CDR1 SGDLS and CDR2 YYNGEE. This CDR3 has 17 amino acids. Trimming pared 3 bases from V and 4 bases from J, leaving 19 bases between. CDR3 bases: TGTGCCAGCAGCGATTTTACAGCGGGTCGTTCCACCGGGGAGCTGTTTTTT. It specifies CASSDFTAGRSTGELFF.

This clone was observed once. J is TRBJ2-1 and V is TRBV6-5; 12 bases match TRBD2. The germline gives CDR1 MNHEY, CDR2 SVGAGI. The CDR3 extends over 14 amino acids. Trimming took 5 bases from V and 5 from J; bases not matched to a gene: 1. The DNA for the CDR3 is TGTGCCAGCAGTCGACTAGCGGGAGACAATGAGCAGTTCTTC. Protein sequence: CASSRLAGDNEQFF.

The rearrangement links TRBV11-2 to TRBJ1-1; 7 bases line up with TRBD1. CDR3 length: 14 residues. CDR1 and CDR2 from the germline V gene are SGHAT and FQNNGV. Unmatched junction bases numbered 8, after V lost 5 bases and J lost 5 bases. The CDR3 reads CASSRFEGATEAFF. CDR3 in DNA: TGTGCCAGCAGCCGATTCGAGGGGGCGACTGAAGCTTTCTTT.

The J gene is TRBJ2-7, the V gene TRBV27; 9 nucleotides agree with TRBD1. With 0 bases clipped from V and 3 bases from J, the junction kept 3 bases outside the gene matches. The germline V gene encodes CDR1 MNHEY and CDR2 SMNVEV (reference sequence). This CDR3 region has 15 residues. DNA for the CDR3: TGTGCCAGCAGTTTATCGGGGACAGGGTTCTACGAGCAGTACTTC. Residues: CASSLSGTGFYEQYF.

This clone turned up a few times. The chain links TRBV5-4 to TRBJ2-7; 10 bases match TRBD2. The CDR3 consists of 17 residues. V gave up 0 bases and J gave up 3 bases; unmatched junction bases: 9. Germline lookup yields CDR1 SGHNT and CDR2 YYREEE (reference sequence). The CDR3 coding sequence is TGTGCCAGCAGCTTGGCCCCCTTAGCGGGAGGTGGCTACGAGCAGTACTTC. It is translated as CASSLAPLAGGGYEQYF.

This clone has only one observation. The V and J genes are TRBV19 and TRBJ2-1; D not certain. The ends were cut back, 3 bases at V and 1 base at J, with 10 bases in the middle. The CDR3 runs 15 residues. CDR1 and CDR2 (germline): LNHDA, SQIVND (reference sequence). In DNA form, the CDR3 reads TGTGCCAGTAGTATTCTACTTAGTTCCTACAATGAGCAGTTCTTC. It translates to CASSILLSSYNEQFF. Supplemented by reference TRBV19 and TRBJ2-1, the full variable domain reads DGGITQSPKYLFRKEGQNVTLSCEQNLNHDAMYWYRQDPGQGLRLIYYSQIVNDFQKGDIAEGYSVSREKKESFPLTVTSAQKNPTAFYLCASSILLSSYNEQFFGPGTRLTVL.

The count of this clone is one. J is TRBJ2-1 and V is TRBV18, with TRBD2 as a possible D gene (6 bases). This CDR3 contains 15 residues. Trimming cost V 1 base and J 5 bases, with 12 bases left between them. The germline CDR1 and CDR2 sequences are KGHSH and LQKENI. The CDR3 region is CASSPLYERDNEQFF. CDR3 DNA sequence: TGTGCCAGCTCACCACTGTACGAGCGGGACAATGAGCAGTTCTTC.

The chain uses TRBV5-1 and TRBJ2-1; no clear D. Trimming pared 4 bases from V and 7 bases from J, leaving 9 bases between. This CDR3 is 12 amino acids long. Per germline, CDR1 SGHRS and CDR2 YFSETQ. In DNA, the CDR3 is TGCGCCAGCAGCGTACCAACTAATGAGCAGTTCTTC. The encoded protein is CASSVPTNEQFF.

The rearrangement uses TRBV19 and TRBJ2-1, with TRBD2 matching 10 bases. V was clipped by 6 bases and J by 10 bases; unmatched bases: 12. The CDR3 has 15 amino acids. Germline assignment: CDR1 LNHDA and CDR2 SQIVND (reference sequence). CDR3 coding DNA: TGTGCCAGTAGCGATCCTAGCGGGAGTGGAGGGGAGCAGTTCTTC. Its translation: CASSDPSGSGGEQFF.

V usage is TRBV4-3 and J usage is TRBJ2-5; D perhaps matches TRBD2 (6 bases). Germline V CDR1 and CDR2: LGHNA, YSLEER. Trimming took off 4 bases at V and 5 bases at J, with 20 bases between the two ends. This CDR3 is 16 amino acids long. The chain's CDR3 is CASSRSPPRAGETQYF. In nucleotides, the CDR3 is TGCGCCAGCAGCCGATCCCCCCCGAGGGCGGGGGAGACCCAGTACTTC.

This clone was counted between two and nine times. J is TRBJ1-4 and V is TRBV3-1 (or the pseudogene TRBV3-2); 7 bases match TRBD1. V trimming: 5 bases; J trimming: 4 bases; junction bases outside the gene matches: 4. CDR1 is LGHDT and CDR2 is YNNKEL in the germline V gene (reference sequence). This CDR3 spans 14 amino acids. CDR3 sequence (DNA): TGTGCCAGCAGCTACAGGGGCGGTAATGAAAAACTGTTTTTT. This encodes CASSYRGGNEKLFF.

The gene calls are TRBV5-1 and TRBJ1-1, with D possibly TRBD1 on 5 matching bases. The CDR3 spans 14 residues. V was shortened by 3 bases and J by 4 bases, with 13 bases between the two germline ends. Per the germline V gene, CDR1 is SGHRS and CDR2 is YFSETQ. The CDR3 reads CASSSGLRGTEAFF. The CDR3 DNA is TGCGCCAGCAGCTCAGGGTTGCGGGGCACTGAAGCTTTCTTT. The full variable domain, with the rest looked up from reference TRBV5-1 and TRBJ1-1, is KAGVTQTPRYLIKTRGQQVTLSCSPISGHRSVSWYQQTPGQGLQFLFEYFSETQRNKGNFPGRFSGRQFSNSRSEMNVSTLELGDSALYLCASSSGLRGTEAFFGQGTRLTVV.

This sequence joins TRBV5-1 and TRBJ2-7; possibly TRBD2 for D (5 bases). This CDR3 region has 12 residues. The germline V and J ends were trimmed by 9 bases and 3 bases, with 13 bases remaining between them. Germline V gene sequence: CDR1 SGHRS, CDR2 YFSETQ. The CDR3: CATNWENYEQYF. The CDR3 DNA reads TGCGCCACCAACTGGGAGAACTACGAGCAGTACTTC.

The CDR3 DNA follows: TGTGCCAGCAGCATCCAACTAGCGCGTCGGGAGACCCAGTACTTC. This gives the protein CASSIQLARRETQYF. The chain uses TRBV3-1 (or the pseudogene TRBV3-2) and TRBJ2-5; 7 nucleotides match TRBD2. CDR1 is LGHDT, CDR2 YNNKEL, per germline (reference sequence). V was clipped by 5 bases and J by 5 bases; unmatched bases: 11. This CDR3 contains 15 residues.

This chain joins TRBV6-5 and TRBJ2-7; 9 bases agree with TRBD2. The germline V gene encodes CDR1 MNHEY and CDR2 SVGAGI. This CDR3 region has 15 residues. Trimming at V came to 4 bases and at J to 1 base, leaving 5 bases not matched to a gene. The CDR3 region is CASSSPGLASYEQYF. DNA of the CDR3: TGTGCCAGCAGTTCCCCTGGACTAGCGTCCTACGAGCAGTACTTC.

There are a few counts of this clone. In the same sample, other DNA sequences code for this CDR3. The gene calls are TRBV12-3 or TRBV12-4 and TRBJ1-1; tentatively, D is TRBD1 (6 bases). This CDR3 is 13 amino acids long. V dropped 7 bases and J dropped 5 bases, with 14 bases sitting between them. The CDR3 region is CASTRGGSTEAFF. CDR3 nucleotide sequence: TGTGCCAGCACTAGGGGGGGGTCAACTGAAGCTTTCTTT.

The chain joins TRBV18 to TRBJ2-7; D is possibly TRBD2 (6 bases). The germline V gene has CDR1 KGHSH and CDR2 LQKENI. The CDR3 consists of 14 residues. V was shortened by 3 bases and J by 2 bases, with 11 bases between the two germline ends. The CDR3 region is CASSPPGLPYEQYF. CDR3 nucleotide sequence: TGTGCCAGCTCACCCCCGGGACTGCCCTACGAGCAGTACTTC.

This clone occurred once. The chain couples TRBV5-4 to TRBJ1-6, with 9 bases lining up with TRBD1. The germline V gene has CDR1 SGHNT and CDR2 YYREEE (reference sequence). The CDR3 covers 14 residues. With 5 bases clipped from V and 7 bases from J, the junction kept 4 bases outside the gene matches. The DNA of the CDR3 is TGTGCCAGCAGGAGGACAGGGGAGAATTCACCCCTCCACTTT. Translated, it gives CASRRTGENSPLHF.

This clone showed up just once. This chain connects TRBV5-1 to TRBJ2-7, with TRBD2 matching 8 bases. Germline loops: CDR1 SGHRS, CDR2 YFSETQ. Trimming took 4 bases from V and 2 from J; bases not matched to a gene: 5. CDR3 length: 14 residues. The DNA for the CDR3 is TGCGCCAGCAGCATCGGGGGGGTGACCTACGAGCAGTACTTC. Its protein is CASSIGGVTYEQYF.